This T cell receptor beta chain was obtained from a study of blood T cell repertoires in COVID-19. Whole-study context: The United States, Italy and Spain provided the acute and convalescent COVID-19 samples. Nucleic acid was either cDNA or gDNA, and it came from T cells, B-cell-depleted T cells, or PBMCs.

Germline values: CDR1 MNHEY, CDR2 SVGAGI. CDR3 length equals 14 residues. The junction had 9 bases not matched to a gene; V was cut back by 6 bases and J by 6 bases. Authors' processing steps: Cell counts per sample came from amplifying reference gene primers. Sequencing used immunoSEQ multiplex PCR; TCRdb keeps in-frame clones, though not all of them. The V and J calls and clone size were taken over from that table, and D and trimming were inferred from the DNA. The table has around 58,000 clones, approximately 91% seen once. The TCR was taken from a woman aged 60-75 years with active or convalescent COVID-19. This sequence joins TRBV6-5 and TRBJ2-7; TRBD2 aligns across 9 bases. The material sequenced was peripheral blood. CDR3 DNA sequence: TGTGCCAGCAGGTCCGGGACTAGCCTGCCCGAGCAGTACTTC. It is translated as CASRSGTSLPEQYF.